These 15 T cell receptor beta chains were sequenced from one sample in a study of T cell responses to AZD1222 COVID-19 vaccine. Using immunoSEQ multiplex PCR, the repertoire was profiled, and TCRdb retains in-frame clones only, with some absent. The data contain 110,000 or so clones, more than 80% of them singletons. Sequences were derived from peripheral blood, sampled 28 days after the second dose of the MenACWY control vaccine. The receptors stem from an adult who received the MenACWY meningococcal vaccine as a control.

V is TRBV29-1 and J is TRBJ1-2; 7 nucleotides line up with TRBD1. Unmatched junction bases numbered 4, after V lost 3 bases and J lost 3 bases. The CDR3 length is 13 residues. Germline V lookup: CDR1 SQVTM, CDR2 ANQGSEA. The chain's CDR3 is CSVDSQGDYGYTF. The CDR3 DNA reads TGCAGCGTTGACAGTCAGGGGGACTATGGCTACACCTTC.

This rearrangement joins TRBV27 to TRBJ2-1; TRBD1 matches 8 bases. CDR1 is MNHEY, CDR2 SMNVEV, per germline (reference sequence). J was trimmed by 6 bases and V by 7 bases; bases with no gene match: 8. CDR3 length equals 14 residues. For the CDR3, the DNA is TGTGCCAGCATATGGGGACAGGATCGCAATGAGCAGTTCTTC. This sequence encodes CASIWGQDRNEQFF.

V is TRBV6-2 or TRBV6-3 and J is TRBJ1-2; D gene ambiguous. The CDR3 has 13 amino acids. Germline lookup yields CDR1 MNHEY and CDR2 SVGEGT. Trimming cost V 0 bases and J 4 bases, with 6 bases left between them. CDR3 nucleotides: TGTGCCAGCAGTTACTCGGGATCCTATGGCTACACCTTC. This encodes CASSYSGSYGYTF.

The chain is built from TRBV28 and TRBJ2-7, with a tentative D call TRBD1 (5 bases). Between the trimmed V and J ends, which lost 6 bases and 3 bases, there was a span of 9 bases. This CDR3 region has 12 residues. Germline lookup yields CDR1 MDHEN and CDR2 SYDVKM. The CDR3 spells CASRRQRYEQYF. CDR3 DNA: TGTGCCAGCAGACGACAGCGCTACGAGCAGTACTTC.

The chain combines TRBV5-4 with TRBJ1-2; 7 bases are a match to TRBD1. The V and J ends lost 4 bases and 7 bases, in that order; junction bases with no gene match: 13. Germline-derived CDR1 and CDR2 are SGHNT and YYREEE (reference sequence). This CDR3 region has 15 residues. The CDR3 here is CASSPRQGPPLGYTF. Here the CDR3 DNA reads TGTGCCAGCAGCCCTCGACAGGGTCCGCCACTTGGCTACACCTTC.

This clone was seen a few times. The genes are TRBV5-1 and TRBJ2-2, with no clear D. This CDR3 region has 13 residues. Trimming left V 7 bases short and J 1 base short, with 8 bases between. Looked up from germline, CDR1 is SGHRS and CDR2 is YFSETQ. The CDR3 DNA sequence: TGCGCCAGCCGGAGCAAGAACACCGGGGAGCTGTTTTTT. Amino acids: CASRSKNTGELFF. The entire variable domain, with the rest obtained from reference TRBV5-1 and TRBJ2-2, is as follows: KAGVTQTPRYLIKTRGQQVTLSCSPISGHRSVSWYQQTPGQGLQFLFEYFSETQRNKGNFPGRFSGRQFSNSRSEMNVSTLELGDSALYLCASRSKNTGELFFGEGSRLTVL.

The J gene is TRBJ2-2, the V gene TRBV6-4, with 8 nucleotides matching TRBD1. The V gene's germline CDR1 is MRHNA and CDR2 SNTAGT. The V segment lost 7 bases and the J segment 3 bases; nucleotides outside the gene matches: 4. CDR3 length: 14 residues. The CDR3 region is CASKTGEHTGELFF. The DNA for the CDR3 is TGTGCCAGCAAGACAGGGGAACACACCGGGGAGCTGTTTTTT.

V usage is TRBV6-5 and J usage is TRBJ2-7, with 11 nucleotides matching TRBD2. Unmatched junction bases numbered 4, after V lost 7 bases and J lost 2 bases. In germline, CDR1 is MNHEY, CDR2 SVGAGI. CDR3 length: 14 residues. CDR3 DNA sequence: TGTGCCAGCATCAGACTAGCGGGGACCTACGAGCAGTACTTC. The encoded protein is CASIRLAGTYEQYF.

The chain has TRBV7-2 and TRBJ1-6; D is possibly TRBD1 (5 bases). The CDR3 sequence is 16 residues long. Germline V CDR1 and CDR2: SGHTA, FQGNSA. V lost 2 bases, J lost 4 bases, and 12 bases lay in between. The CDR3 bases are TGTGCCAGCAGCTTACAGGGAGGTCTTTATAATTCACCCCTCCACTTT. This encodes CASSLQGGLYNSPLHF.

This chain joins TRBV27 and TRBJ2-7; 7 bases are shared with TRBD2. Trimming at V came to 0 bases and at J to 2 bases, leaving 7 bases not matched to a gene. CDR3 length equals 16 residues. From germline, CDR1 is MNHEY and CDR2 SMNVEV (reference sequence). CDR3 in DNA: TGTGCCAGCAGTTTATCGATTGTGGGAGGGACCTACGAGCAGTACTTC. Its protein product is CASSLSIVGGTYEQYF.

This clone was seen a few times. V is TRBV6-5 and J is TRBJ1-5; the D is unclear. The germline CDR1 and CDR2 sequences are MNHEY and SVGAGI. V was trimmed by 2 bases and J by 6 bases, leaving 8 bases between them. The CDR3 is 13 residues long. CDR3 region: CASSYDGRQPQHF. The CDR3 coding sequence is TGTGCCAGCAGTTACGACGGACGTCAGCCCCAGCATTTT.

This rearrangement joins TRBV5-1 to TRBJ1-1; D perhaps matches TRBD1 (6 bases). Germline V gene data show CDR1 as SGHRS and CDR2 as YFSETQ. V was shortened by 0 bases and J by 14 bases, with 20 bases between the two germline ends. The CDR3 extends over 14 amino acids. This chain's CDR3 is CASSLALTSEGGFF. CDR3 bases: TGCGCCAGCAGCTTGGCCTTGACCAGCGAGGGGGGATTCTTT. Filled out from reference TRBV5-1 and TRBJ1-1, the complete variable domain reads KAGVTQTPRYLIKTRGQQVTLSCSPISGHRSVSWYQQTPGQGLQFLFEYFSETQRNKGNFPGRFSGRQFSNSRSEMNVSTLELGDSALYLCASSLALTSEGGFFGQGTRLTVV.

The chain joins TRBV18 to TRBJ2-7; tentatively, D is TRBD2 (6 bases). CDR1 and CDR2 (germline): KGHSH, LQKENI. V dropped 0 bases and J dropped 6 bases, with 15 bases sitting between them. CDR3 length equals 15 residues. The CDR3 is CASSPPIGRGLEQYF. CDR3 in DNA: TGTGCCAGCTCACCACCGATCGGGAGAGGGCTCGAGCAGTACTTC.

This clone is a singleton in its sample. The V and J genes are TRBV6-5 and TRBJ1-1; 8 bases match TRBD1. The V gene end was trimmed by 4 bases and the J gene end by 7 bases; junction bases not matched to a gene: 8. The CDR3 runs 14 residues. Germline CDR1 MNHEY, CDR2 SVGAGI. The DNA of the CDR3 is TGTGCCAGCAGTTCCAGGGGGCGTAGTGTTGAAGCTTTCTTT. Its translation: CASSSRGRSVEAFF.

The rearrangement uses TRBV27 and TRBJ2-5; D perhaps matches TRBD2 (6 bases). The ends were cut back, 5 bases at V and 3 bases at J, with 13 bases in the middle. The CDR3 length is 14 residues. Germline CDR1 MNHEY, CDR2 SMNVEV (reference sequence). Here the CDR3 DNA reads TGTGCCAGCAGTATTTCTAGCGCCGAAGAGACCCAGTACTTC. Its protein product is CASSISSAEETQYF.